What follows are 10 T cell receptor beta chains derived from one specimen sequenced in a study of shared clonotypes between healthy human individuals. Assay used: immunoSEQ multiplex PCR; TCRdb lists only in-frame clones, some missing. Among about half a million clones listed, roughly 78% were seen once. The sequenced sample was PBMCs. Receptors originate from a woman aged 35 to 49 in good health. Some clones in this sample may be carry-over from other donors' samples.

This chain joins TRBV15 and TRBJ2-5; the D gene is possibly TRBD2 (5 bases). Germline CDR1 is LNHNV and CDR2 is YYDKDF (reference sequence). The ends were cut back, 0 bases at V and 5 bases at J, with 13 bases in the middle. CDR3 length: 15 residues. Here the CDR3 reads CATSRDTGFWETQYF. The CDR3 DNA reads as TGTGCCACCAGCAGAGACACGGGATTCTGGGAGACCCAGTACTTC.

The chain employs TRBV18 and TRBJ1-2, with D maybe TRBD1 (5 bases). The ends were cut back, 0 bases at V and 5 bases at J, with 10 bases in the middle. Germline CDR1 and CDR2: KGHSH and LQKENI. CDR3 length: 14 residues. The CDR3 here is CASSPPAGGYGYTF. For the CDR3, the DNA is TGTGCCAGCTCACCACCGGCGGGGGGGTATGGCTACACCTTC.

V gene TRBV7-2 combines with J gene TRBJ2-1; TRBD2 aligns across 14 bases. This CDR3 has 18 amino acids. With V trimmed by 5 bases and J by 0 bases, 6 bases remained unmatched. Germline V gene sequence: CDR1 SGHTA, CDR2 FQGNSA. The CDR3 here is CASSTSGTSGSSYNEQFF. The DNA of the CDR3 is TGTGCCAGCAGCACAAGCGGGACTAGCGGGAGCTCCTACAATGAGCAGTTCTTC.

This rearrangement joins TRBV4-3 to TRBJ1-2; D unclear. Trimming took off 0 bases at V and 8 bases at J, with 4 bases between the two ends. Germline assignment: CDR1 LGHNA and CDR2 YSLEER. This CDR3 has 11 residues. The CDR3 bases are TGCGCCAGCAGCCAAGATGGGGGCTACACCTTC. As protein: CASSQDGGYTF.

This clone was detected once. The chain recombines TRBV9 with TRBJ2-1; 8 bases line up with TRBD2. Per germline, CDR1 SGDLS and CDR2 YYNGEE. V gave up 3 bases and J gave up 5 bases; unmatched junction bases: 10. CDR3 length: 16 residues. CDR3 protein: CASSAGSGSFHNEQFF. Written as DNA, the CDR3 is TGTGCCAGCAGCGCTGGGAGCGGGAGCTTCCACAATGAGCAGTTCTTC.

The rearrangement uses TRBV27 and TRBJ2-1, with D uncertain. Germline V CDR1 and CDR2: MNHEY, SMNVEV (reference sequence). The germline V and J ends were trimmed by 0 bases and 4 bases, with 13 bases remaining between them. The CDR3 contains 16 residues. CDR3 loop: CASSLSLETEYNEQFF. The CDR3 DNA sequence: TGTGCCAGCAGTTTATCGTTAGAAACTGAATACAATGAGCAGTTCTTC.

This clone was observed at least ten times. The chain has TRBV6-4 and TRBJ2-3, with a tentative D call TRBD1 (6 bases). Trimming stripped 3 bases from V and 3 bases from J, with 13 bases between. Germline V gene sequence: CDR1 MRHNA, CDR2 SNTAGT. This CDR3 contains 15 residues. CDR3 in amino acids: CASSEVKGETDTQYF. In DNA form, the CDR3 reads TGTGCCAGCAGTGAAGTAAAGGGGGAGACAGATACGCAGTATTTT.

This chain links TRBV6-5 with TRBJ1-1; no clear D. CDR1 and CDR2 (germline): MNHEY, SVGAGI. The CDR3 is 13 residues long. Trimming cost V 5 bases and J 1 base, with 8 bases left between them. The CDR3 loop is CASSAPWNTEAFF. The CDR3 DNA reads TGTGCCAGCAGTGCCCCCTGGAACACTGAAGCTTTCTTT.

The chain employs TRBV19 and TRBJ2-3, with 9 bases that match TRBD2. The CDR3 covers 17 residues. The germline V gene has CDR1 LNHDA and CDR2 SQIVND (reference sequence). Losses at the gene ends were 3 bases for V and 1 base for J; bases not matched to a gene: 8. CDR3 protein: CASSIPSGGRGTDTQYF. The CDR3 DNA reads as TGTGCCAGTAGTATCCCAAGCGGCGGGAGGGGCACAGATACGCAGTATTTT.

The rearrangement uses TRBV29-1 and TRBJ2-7; no clear D gene. The CDR3 spans 13 residues. V was cut by 0 bases and J by 6 bases, with 12 bases left in between. Germline V lookup: CDR1 SQVTM, CDR2 ANQGSEA. This CDR3 reads CSVEDRLSSEQYF. Here the CDR3 DNA reads TGCAGCGTTGAAGATCGGCTTTCCAGCGAGCAGTACTTC.